The 7 T cell receptor beta chains presented below share a single source sample, sequenced in a study of T cell responses to AZD1222 COVID-19 vaccine. Sequencing used immunoSEQ multiplex PCR; TCRdb keeps in-frame clones, though not all of them. This sample yields about 150,000 clones, of which 85% to 95% are seen a single time; approximately 6.8% belongs to the top ten. The sample consisted of peripheral blood, taken 28 days after the second AZD1222 dose. Receptors were obtained from an adult who received the AZD1222 COVID-19 vaccine.

The chain employs TRBV27 and TRBJ1-2; 10 positions match TRBD1. The CDR3 length is 13 residues. The V gene end was trimmed by 3 bases and the J gene end by 5 bases; junction bases not matched to a gene: 0. Germline V lookup: CDR1 MNHEY, CDR2 SMNVEV (reference sequence). The CDR3 bases are TGTGCCAGCAGTTTGGGACAGGGGTATGGCTACACCTTC. Its translation: CASSLGQGYGYTF.

J is TRBJ1-2 and V is TRBV5-1, with TRBD1 as a possible D gene (6 bases). CDR3 size: 14 residues. Germline V gene lookup returns CDR1 SGHRS and CDR2 YFSETQ. Trimming cost V 4 bases and J 2 bases, with 12 bases left between them. The CDR3 DNA is TGCGCCAGCAGCCGCCCTGGACAGAACTATGGCTACACCTTC. The encoded protein is CASSRPGQNYGYTF.

The V call is TRBV30, the J call TRBJ2-2; D is possibly TRBD1 or TRBD2 (6 bases each). The CDR3 extends over 21 amino acids. The V gene lost 4 bases and the J gene lost 0 bases, with 30 bases spanning the gap. The germline gives CDR1 GTSNPN, CDR2 SVGIG (reference sequence). CDR3 coding DNA: TGTGCCTGGAAATGGTTCGGGGGCTCGCTAATTATACCCGCGAACACCGGGGAGCTGTTTTTT. Protein: CAWKWFGGSLIIPANTGELFF.

This chain connects TRBV5-1 to TRBJ2-7, with TRBD1 identical over 8 bases. The CDR3 is 17 amino acids. Germline loops: CDR1 SGHRS, CDR2 YFSETQ. Unmatched junction bases numbered 10, after V lost 0 bases and J lost 2 bases. The CDR3 protein is CASSLDKTGDAAYEQYF. CDR3 in DNA: TGCGCCAGCAGCTTGGATAAGACAGGGGACGCCGCCTACGAGCAGTACTTC. Looking up the rest from reference TRBV5-1 and TRBJ2-7 gives the full variable domain: KAGVTQTPRYLIKTRGQQVTLSCSPISGHRSVSWYQQTPGQGLQFLFEYFSETQRNKGNFPGRFSGRQFSNSRSEMNVSTLELGDSALYLCASSLDKTGDAAYEQYFGPGTRLTVT.

DNA of the CDR3: TGTGCTAGTGGCCCCCCGGGACTAGCGGCACAAAACGAGCAGTACTTC. It codes for CASGPPGLAAQNEQYF. The chain joins TRBV12-5 to TRBJ2-7; 11 nucleotides align to TRBD2. The germline gives CDR1 LGHNT, CDR2 FRNRAP. The length of the CDR3 is 16 residues. Trimming removed 6 bases from V and 5 bases from J; junction bases left unmatched: 12. The complete variable domain, with remaining parts taken from reference TRBV12-5 and TRBJ2-7, reads DARVTQTPRHKVTEMGQEVTMRCQPILGHNTVFWYRQTMMQGLELLAYFRNRAPLDDSGMPKDRFSAEMPDATLATLKIQPSEPRDSAVYFCASGPPGLAAQNEQYFGPGTRLTVT.

This CDR3 reads CASSFVRGLNTEAFF. The CDR3 nucleotides are TGCGCCAGCAGCTTCGTGCGGGGGCTTAACACTGAAGCTTTCTTT. This chain uses TRBV5-1 with TRBJ1-1; D is perhaps TRBD1 (6 bases). V lost 2 bases and J lost 2, with 13 bases in between. Per germline, CDR1 SGHRS and CDR2 YFSETQ. The CDR3 spans 15 residues.

V gene TRBV12-3 or TRBV12-4 combines with J gene TRBJ2-3, with no clear D. V shed 3 bases and J shed 2 bases, with 3 bases lying between them. CDR3 size: 12 residues. The CDR3 DNA is TGTGCCAGCAGTTTGCACACAGATACGCAGTATTTT. This translates into CASSLHTDTQYF.